These 32 T cell receptor beta chains were sequenced from one sample in a study of blood T cell repertoires in COVID-19. Libraries were prepared by immunoSEQ multiplex PCR; TCRdb keeps only in-frame clonotypes and omits some of them. The profile shows approximately 220,000 clones, roughly four fifths of them singletons. Sequencing input: PBMCs or T cells enriched from blood (not recorded which). These receptors originate from a woman between 40 and 50 years old with acute COVID-19.

The chain combines TRBV3-1 (or the pseudogene TRBV3-2) with TRBJ2-3, with D perhaps matching TRBD2 (6 bases). The CDR3 sequence is 15 residues long. Germline CDR1 LGHDT, CDR2 YNNKEL (reference sequence). Deletions cut 5 bases from V and 8 bases from J, with 20 bases between. The CDR3 DNA reads as TGTGCCAGCAGCTCCCGGGACTCCATGGGAGGTACGCAGTATTTT. Its protein product is CASSSRDSMGGTQYF.

This clone was counted between two and nine times. The chain joins TRBV27 to TRBJ2-7; tentatively, D is TRBD2 (6 bases). Trimming took 5 bases from V and 0 from J, leaving 14 bases between them. CDR1 MNHEY and CDR2 SMNVEV come from the germline V gene (reference sequence). The CDR3 length is 15 residues. CDR3 nucleotides: TGTGCCAGCAGTACCCTAGCGACCAGCTCCTACGAGCAGTACTTC. Its translation is CASSTLATSSYEQYF.

The chain couples TRBV20-1 to TRBJ1-2; tentative D call: TRBD1 (5 bases). The V gene's germline CDR1 is DFQATT and CDR2 SNEGSKA (reference sequence). V gave up 3 bases and J gave up 4 bases, with 24 bases separating them. The CDR3 totals 17 residues. As DNA, the CDR3 is TGCAGTGCTAGTCAAGATCAAGATGTAACCGGGGGCTATGGCTACACCTTC. Its translation: CSASQDQDVTGGYGYTF.

V is TRBV11-2 and J is TRBJ1-2, with TRBD1 matching 8 bases. J gave up 8 bases and V 4 bases, and 9 bases lay outside the gene matches. Germline V gene data show CDR1 as SGHAT and CDR2 as FQNNGV. The CDR3 loop spans 14 amino acids. The CDR3 bases are TGTGCCAGCAGCTCCCAGGGGGCGCCGGGCGGCTACACCTTC. Residues: CASSSQGAPGGYTF. The full variable domain, with the rest looked up from reference TRBV11-2 and TRBJ1-2, is EAGVAQSPRYKIIEKRQSVAFWCNPISGHATLYWYQQILGQGPKLLIQFQNNGVVDDSQLPKDRFSAERLKGVDSTLKIQPAKLEDSAVYLCASSSQGAPGGYTFGSGTRLTVV.

The chain couples TRBV6-6 to TRBJ2-7; D is perhaps TRBD1 (6 bases). This CDR3 has 14 amino acids. In germline, CDR1 is MNHNY, CDR2 SVGAGI (reference sequence). Trimming took off 6 bases at V and 5 bases at J, with 17 bases between the two ends. The CDR3 DNA reads TGTGCCAGCAGCCCACGCGCAGGGGCCAACGAGCAGTACTTC. Residues: CASSPRAGANEQYF.

The chain is built from TRBV7-9 and TRBJ1-4, with 7 positions matching TRBD1. CDR1 and CDR2 (germline): SEHNR, FQNEAQ (reference sequence). V was pared by 5 bases and J by 8 bases, with 14 bases of the junction left unmatched. The CDR3 loop spans 16 amino acids. As DNA, the CDR3 is TGTGCCAGCAGCCGCTTATCTCCGACAGGGAGCGAAAAACTGTTTTTT. The encoded protein is CASSRLSPTGSEKLFF.

This chain uses TRBV10-1 with TRBJ2-1; 10 nucleotides match TRBD2. Germline CDR1 and CDR2: WNHNN and SYGVQD (reference sequence). The CDR3 has 17 amino acids. The trim removed 0 bases at V and 2 bases at J, leaving 4 bases unmatched. The CDR3 DNA follows: TGCGCCAGCAGTGAGTCTATCGGGACTAGCGCCTACAATGAGCAGTTCTTC. This translates into CASSESIGTSAYNEQFF.

Here the CDR3 reads CASSAGAEQFF. DNA for the CDR3: TGTGCCAGCAGCGCAGGGGCTGAGCAGTTCTTC. The chain is built from TRBV9 and TRBJ2-1; TRBD1 is a possible D gene (6 bases). Trimming cost V 3 bases and J 9 bases, with 7 bases left between them. CDR3 length equals 11 residues. The germline V gene encodes CDR1 SGDLS and CDR2 YYNGEE.

The V and J genes are TRBV30 and TRBJ1-3; D might be TRBD1 (6 bases). The CDR3 totals 15 residues. V lost 4 bases, J lost 0 bases, and 13 bases lay in between. The germline V gene encodes CDR1 GTSNPN and CDR2 SVGIG (reference sequence). The DNA of the CDR3 is TGTGCCTGGAACGGGCAGGGGTTCTCTGGAAACACCATATATTTT. Translating it yields CAWNGQGFSGNTIYF.

A few counts support this clone. This sequence joins TRBV18 and TRBJ1-2; D perhaps matches TRBD1 (5 bases). Germline values: CDR1 KGHSH, CDR2 LQKENI. The CDR3 loop spans 16 amino acids. The V end lost 0 bases, the J end lost 4 bases, and 15 bases lay between the germline ends. CDR3 sequence (DNA): TGTGCCAGCTCACCACCGTCGGTAGGGGCCGGCTATGGCTACACCTTC. It codes for CASSPPSVGAGYGYTF. The full variable domain, with the rest looked up from reference TRBV18 and TRBJ1-2, is NAGVMQNPRHLVRRRGQEARLRCSPMKGHSHVYWYRQLPEEGLKFMVYLQKENIIDESGMPKERFSAEFPKEGPSILRIQQVVRGDSAAYFCASSPPSVGAGYGYTFGSGTRLTVV.

Notes on this clone: Given a much more abundant clone one base away, this may be a read error. V is TRBV21-1 and J is TRBJ2-7; TRBD1, the table's D call, was not compared with the DNA. TRBV21-1 is assigned pseudogene status. The CDR3 sequence is 12 residues long. Here the CDR3 DNA reads TGTGCCAGCAGCAACAGCTCCTACGAGCAGTACTTC. It is translated as CASSNSSYEQYF.

This chain uses TRBV7-2 with TRBJ2-7; the match to TRBD1 covers 9 bases. Per germline, CDR1 SGHTA and CDR2 FQGNSA. The CDR3 runs 14 residues. V lost 5 bases, J lost 4 bases, and 6 bases stayed unmatched. This CDR3 is CASSRGQGIYEQYF. The CDR3 DNA reads as TGTGCCAGCAGCCGGGGACAGGGAATTTACGAGCAGTACTTC.

The chain uses TRBV9 and TRBJ2-7, with 11 bases matching TRBD1. CDR3 length: 14 residues. The V gene end was trimmed by 4 bases and the J gene end by 5 bases; junction bases not matched to a gene: 5. Germline CDR1 SGDLS, CDR2 YYNGEE. The CDR3 DNA is TGTGCCAGCAGCCGGGACAGGGGGTCGGACGAGCAGTACTTC. This sequence encodes CASSRDRGSDEQYF.

The V call is TRBV14, the J call TRBJ2-2, with 12 bases lining up with TRBD1. This CDR3 has 17 residues. CDR1 is SGHDN, CDR2 FVKESK, per germline. V lost 4 bases, J lost 5 bases, and 8 bases stayed unmatched. CDR3 sequence reads: CASSPTWDRGRTGELFF. DNA of the CDR3: TGTGCCAGCAGCCCGACCTGGGACAGGGGGCGAACCGGGGAGCTGTTTTTT.

This chain connects TRBV30 to TRBJ2-7, with a possible D match to TRBD1 (5 bases). The CDR3 is 18 residues long. Germline CDR1 is GTSNPN and CDR2 is SVGIG (reference sequence). V was pared by 4 bases and J by 3 bases, with 28 bases between. The CDR3 coding sequence is TGTGCCTGGAACCTAAAAGACAGCCCGTACCATAAACTCTACGAGCAGTACTTC. Protein sequence: CAWNLKDSPYHKLYEQYF.

The rearrangement links TRBV9 to TRBJ2-7; no reliable D call. This CDR3 has 13 residues. Germline loops: CDR1 SGDLS, CDR2 YYNGEE. Trimming left V 3 bases short and J 4 bases short, with 11 bases between. CDR3 in DNA: TGTGCCAGCAGCGCACCCCTAACTTACGAGCAGTACTTC. It is translated as CASSAPLTYEQYF.

CDR3 amino acids: CASSPSTGGDEQYF. DNA for the CDR3: TGTGCCAGCAGCCCGTCGACAGGGGGGGACGAGCAGTACTTC. The chain uses TRBV9 and TRBJ2-7, with 9 positions matching TRBD1. This CDR3 spans 14 amino acids. The germline V gene encodes CDR1 SGDLS and CDR2 YYNGEE. Trimming removed 4 bases from V and 5 bases from J; junction bases left unmatched: 7.

This rearrangement joins TRBV30 to TRBJ1-5; 9 bases are shared with TRBD1. CDR3 length: 17 residues. The germline gives CDR1 GTSNPN, CDR2 SVGIG (reference sequence). With V trimmed by 4 bases and J by 0 bases, 10 bases remained unmatched. The CDR3 spells CAWTPAGTGYSNQPQHF. The CDR3, as DNA: TGTGCCTGGACCCCAGCCGGGACAGGGTATAGCAATCAGCCCCAGCATTTT.

This sequence joins TRBV5-8 and TRBJ2-1; maybe TRBD1 (5 bases). V shed 2 bases and J shed 9 bases, with 6 bases lying between them. The CDR3 has 11 residues. In germline, CDR1 is SGHTS, CDR2 YDEGEE. CDR3 nucleotides: TGTGCCAGCAGCTTTAGGGGTGAGCAGTTCTTC. It is translated as CASSFRGEQFF.

The chain links TRBV9 to TRBJ2-3; no reliable D call. CDR3 length: 15 amino acids. The ends were cut back, 2 bases at V and 6 bases at J, with 16 bases in the middle. From germline, CDR1 is SGDLS and CDR2 YYNGEE. The chain's CDR3 is CASSVHYQSRDTQYF. CDR3 bases: TGTGCCAGCAGCGTTCACTACCAAAGTAGGGATACGCAGTATTTT.

Ten or more counts support this clone. The rearrangement links TRBV6-1 to TRBJ1-3; D is unclear. The germline V gene encodes CDR1 MNHNS and CDR2 SASEGT. The CDR3 extends over 16 amino acids. V lost 0 bases to trimming and J lost 4 bases, with 13 bases between them. The CDR3 protein is CASSEAKQIPGNTIYF. The CDR3 region has the DNA TGTGCCAGCAGTGAAGCGAAACAGATCCCCGGAAACACCATATATTTT.

The genes are TRBV4-2 and TRBJ1-1; weak D call: TRBD1 (5 bases). The CDR3 extends over 14 amino acids. CDR1 LGHNA and CDR2 YNFKEQ come from the germline V gene. Trimming cost V 3 bases and J 3 bases, with 11 bases left between them. The CDR3 bases are TGTGCCAGCAGCCAGCCTTCAGGGTACACTGAAGCTTTCTTT. It codes for CASSQPSGYTEAFF.

V usage is TRBV20-1 and J usage is TRBJ2-7; the match to TRBD2 covers 12 bases. The CDR3 consists of 15 residues. Germline values: CDR1 DFQATT, CDR2 SNEGSKA (reference sequence). J lost 7 bases, V lost 3 bases, and 10 bases had no gene match. For the CDR3, the DNA is TGCAGTGCTAGTCTAGCGGGAGGGCGGTTGGGGGAGCAGTACTTC. This gives the protein CSASLAGGRLGEQYF.

The chain couples TRBV18 to TRBJ1-1; possible D gene TRBD1, 6 bases. Trimming took off 5 bases at V and 7 bases at J, with 14 bases between the two ends. From germline, CDR1 is KGHSH and CDR2 LQKENI. The CDR3 runs to 13 residues. This CDR3 is CASSRTVDSEAFF. DNA for the CDR3: TGTGCCAGCTCAAGGACAGTAGATAGTGAAGCTTTCTTT.

This chain joins TRBV11-3 and TRBJ2-7; no firm D call. V was shortened by 1 base and J by 5 bases, with 12 bases between the two germline ends. The germline gives CDR1 SGHNT, CDR2 YENEEA. CDR3 length: 14 residues. CDR3 sequence (DNA): TGTGCCAGCAGCTTAGGCGGTCGCACCAACGAGCAGTACTTC. This encodes CASSLGGRTNEQYF.

This clone was counted only a few times. At one of its ends the junction is not consistent with the germline gene, which may arise from a read error. This sequence joins TRBV6-2 or TRBV6-3 and TRBJ2-5, with 9 positions matching TRBD2. The CDR3 is 16 residues long. Germline CDR1 and CDR2: MNHEY and SVGEGT. CDR3 sequence: CASSDSTSGYQETQYF. Written as DNA, the CDR3 is TGTGCCAGCAGTGACTCCACTAGCGGGTACCAAGAGACCCAGTACTTC.

The chain employs TRBV29-1 and TRBJ2-5; no clear D. Trimming cost V 6 bases and J 4 bases, with 18 bases left between them. CDR1 is SQVTM and CDR2 is ANQGSEA in the germline V gene. This CDR3 is built from 14 residues. The CDR3 protein is CSVSDGSLGETQYF. CDR3 DNA sequence: TGCAGCGTATCCGACGGGTCTTTGGGAGAGACCCAGTACTTC.

The chain is built from TRBV5-1 and TRBJ1-4; TRBD1 matches 9 bases. This CDR3 region has 15 residues. Germline CDR1 is SGHRS and CDR2 is YFSETQ. The junction had 9 bases not matched to a gene; V was cut back by 4 bases and J by 8 bases. CDR3 amino acids: CASSGPGQGGEKLFF. The CDR3 DNA reads as TGCGCCAGCAGCGGACCGGGACAGGGAGGAGAAAAACTGTTTTTT. The full variable domain, in which reference TRBV5-1 and TRBJ1-4 provide the parts outside the CDR3, is KAGVTQTPRYLIKTRGQQVTLSCSPISGHRSVSWYQQTPGQGLQFLFEYFSETQRNKGNFPGRFSGRQFSNSRSEMNVSTLELGDSALYLCASSGPGQGGEKLFFGSGTQLSVL.

V gene TRBV18 combines with J gene TRBJ2-7, with 11 positions matching TRBD1. Germline-derived CDR1 and CDR2 are KGHSH and LQKENI. V was clipped by 4 bases and J by 3 bases; unmatched bases: 8. This CDR3 has 16 residues. In DNA, the CDR3 is TGTGCCAGCTCACGCGCCGGGACAGGGGGTGACTACGAGCAGTACTTC. Amino acids: CASSRAGTGGDYEQYF.

The chain has TRBV29-1 and TRBJ2-1; 13 nucleotides agree with TRBD2. The germline V gene encodes CDR1 SQVTM and CDR2 ANQGSEA. The CDR3 contains 15 residues. Trimming at V came to 7 bases and at J to 0 bases, leaving 3 bases not matched to a gene. The chain's CDR3 is CSARTSGGSYNEQFF. The CDR3 DNA sequence: TGCAGCGCACGGACTAGCGGGGGCTCCTACAATGAGCAGTTCTTC.

This clone was picked up one time. This chain uses TRBV18 with TRBJ2-3; maybe TRBD2 (5 bases). Germline lookup yields CDR1 KGHSH and CDR2 LQKENI. The CDR3 sequence is 14 residues long. Deletions cut 2 bases from V and 5 bases from J, with 11 bases between. The CDR3 sequence: CASSPKGGGDTQYF. DNA of the CDR3: TGTGCCAGCTCACCAAAAGGTGGAGGAGATACGCAGTATTTT.

V usage is TRBV24-1 and J usage is TRBJ2-5; possibly TRBD2 for D (6 bases). The CDR3 is 12 residues long. Trimming cost V 9 bases and J 6 bases, with 13 bases left between them. CDR1 is KGHDR, CDR2 SFDVKD, per germline. The CDR3 spells CATGGLTQTQYF. CDR3 coding DNA: TGTGCCACCGGGGGACTGACTCAGACCCAGTACTTC.